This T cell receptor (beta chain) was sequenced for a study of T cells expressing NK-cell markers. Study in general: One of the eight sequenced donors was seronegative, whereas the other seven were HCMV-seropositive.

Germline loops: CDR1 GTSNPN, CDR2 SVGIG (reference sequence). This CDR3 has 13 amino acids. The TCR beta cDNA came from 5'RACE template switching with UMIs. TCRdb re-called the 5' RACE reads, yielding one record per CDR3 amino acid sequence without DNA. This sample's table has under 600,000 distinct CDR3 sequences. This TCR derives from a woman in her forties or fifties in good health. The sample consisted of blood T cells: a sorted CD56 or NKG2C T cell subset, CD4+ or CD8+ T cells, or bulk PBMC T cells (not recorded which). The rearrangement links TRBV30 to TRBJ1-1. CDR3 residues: CAWKAGRNTEAFF.